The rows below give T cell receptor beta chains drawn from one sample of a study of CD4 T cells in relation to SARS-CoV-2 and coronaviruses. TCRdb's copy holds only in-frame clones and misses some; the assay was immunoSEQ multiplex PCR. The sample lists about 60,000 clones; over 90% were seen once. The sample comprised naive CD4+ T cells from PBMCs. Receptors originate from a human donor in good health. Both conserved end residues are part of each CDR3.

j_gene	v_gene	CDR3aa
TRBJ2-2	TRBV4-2	CASSQDLTRNTGELFF
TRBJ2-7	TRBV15	CATSRTDWGGSYEQYF
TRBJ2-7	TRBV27	CASSLRQGRTRSLGEQYF
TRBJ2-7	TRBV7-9	CASSLEGRAEQYF
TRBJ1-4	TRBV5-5	CASSLGTGGEKLFF
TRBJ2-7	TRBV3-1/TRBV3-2	CASSPSGRAASEQYF
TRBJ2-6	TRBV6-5	CASRRGGTGANVLTF
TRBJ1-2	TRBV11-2	CASSPQTNYGYTF
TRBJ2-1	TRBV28	CASSLLYNEQFF
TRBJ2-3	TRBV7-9	CASSRRAGVADTQYF
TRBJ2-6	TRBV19	CASTEGGRVTSGANVLTF
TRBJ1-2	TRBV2	CASSFDRANYGYTF
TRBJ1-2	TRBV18	CASSLQTGESNGYTF
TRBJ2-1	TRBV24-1	CATSDSRQGFNEQFF
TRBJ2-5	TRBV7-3	CASSAQGGFQETQYF
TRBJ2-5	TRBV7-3	CASSLTGAAQETQYF
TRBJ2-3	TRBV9	CASSAKGVAGSSTDTQYF
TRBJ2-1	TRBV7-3	CASSELAGVSYNEQFF
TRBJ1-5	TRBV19	CASSIRNRGNSNQPQHF
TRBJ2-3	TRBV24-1	CATSDPGFSTDTQYF
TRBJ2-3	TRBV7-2	CASSLVQRGTDTQYF
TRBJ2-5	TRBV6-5	CASSYSRNQETQYF
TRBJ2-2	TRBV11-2	CASSLLASNTGELFF
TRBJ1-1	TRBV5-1	CASSLGAGDPGTEAFF
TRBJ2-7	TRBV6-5	CASSYSTRGSYEQYF
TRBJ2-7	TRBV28	CASSLSPGHYEQYF
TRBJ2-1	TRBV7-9	CASSLLAYNEQFF
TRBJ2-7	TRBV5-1	CASSLAGDSRAEQYF
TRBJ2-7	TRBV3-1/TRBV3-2	CASSWTGGGEQYF
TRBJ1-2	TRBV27	CASSLSMMRGYTF
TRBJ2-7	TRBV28	CASSLIDSGGVIGEQYF
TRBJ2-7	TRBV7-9	CASSLEGLSTYEQYF
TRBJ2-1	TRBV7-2	CASKLGGSYNEQFF
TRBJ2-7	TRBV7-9	CASSLDSSGFYEQYF
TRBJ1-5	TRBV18	CASSPGYSNQPQHF
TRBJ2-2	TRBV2	CASSAASGGTGELFF
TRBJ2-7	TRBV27	CASSFKGGGALGGPYEQYF
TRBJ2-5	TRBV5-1	CASSQPVAGSRETQYF
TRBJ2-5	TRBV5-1	CASSLVSGEETQYF
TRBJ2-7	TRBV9	CASSTTGGEQYF
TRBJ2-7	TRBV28	CASRPRQGAYEQYF
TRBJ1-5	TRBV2	CASTPWGVDQPQHF
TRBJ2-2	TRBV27	CASRPPGGRTGELFF
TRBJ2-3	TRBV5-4	CASSPVGRPRADTQYF
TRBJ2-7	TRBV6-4	CASSDYRGEQYF
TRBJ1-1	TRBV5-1	CASSLGEGTEAFF
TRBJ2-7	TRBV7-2	CASSLAGTGGEQYF